The present entry profiles one T cell receptor beta chain with its context. Researchers ran the PCR with 60 Vbeta and 13 Jbeta primers. Only in-frame clones appear in the TCRdb table, and some are missing; sequencing was by immunoSEQ multiplex PCR. The data hold fewer than 200,000 clones, with over 75% observed a single time. J was trimmed by 3 bases and V by 5 bases; bases with no gene match: 8. The CDR3 extends over 15 amino acids. Germline assignment: CDR1 SQVTM and CDR2 ANQGSEA. This specimen comes from a study of cytomegalovirus exposure and HLA in healthy donors. This TCR was recovered from a man in his forties in good health and CMV-seropositive. The chain joins TRBV29-1 to TRBJ2-3, with 10 nucleotides matching TRBD1. Sequenced sample: PBMCs. As DNA, the CDR3 is TGCAGCGTTAGGGACCGGGACAGGGGAACAGATACGCAGTATTTT. It yields the protein CSVRDRDRGTDTQYF.